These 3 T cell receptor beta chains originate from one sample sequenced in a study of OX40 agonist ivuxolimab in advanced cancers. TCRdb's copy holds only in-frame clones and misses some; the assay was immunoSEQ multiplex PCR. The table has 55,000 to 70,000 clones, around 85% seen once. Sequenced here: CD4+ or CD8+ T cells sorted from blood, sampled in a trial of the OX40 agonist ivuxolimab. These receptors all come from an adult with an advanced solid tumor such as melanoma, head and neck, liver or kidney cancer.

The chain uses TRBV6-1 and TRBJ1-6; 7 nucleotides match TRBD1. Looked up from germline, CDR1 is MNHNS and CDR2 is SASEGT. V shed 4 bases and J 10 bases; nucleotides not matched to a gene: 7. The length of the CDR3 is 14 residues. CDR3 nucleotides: TGTGCCAGCAGTGGACAAACAGGGGCCTCACCCCTCCACTTT. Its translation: CASSGQTGASPLHF.

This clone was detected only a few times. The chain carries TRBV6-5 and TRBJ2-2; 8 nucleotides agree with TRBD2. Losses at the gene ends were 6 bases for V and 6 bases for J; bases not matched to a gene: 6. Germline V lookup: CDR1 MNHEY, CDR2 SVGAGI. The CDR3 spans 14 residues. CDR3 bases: TGTGCCAGCAGCTCGACTAGCGCGGCCGGGGAGCTGTTTTTT. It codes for CASSSTSAAGELFF.

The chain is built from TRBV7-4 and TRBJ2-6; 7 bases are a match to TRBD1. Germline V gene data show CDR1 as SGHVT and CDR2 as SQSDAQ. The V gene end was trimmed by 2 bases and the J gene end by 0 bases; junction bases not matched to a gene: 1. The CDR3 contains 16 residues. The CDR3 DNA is TGTGCCAGCAGCTTAACAGGGGTCTCTGGGGCCAACGTCCTGACTTTC. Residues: CASSLTGVSGANVLTF.